The next 7 T cell receptor beta chains were all read from a single sample in a study of cytomegalovirus exposure and HLA in healthy donors (dated by TCRdb to the late 2010s). The protocol used for the library was the immunoSEQ multiplex PCR assay. For the multiplex PCR, a mixture combining 60 forward primers for TCR Vbeta segments and 13 reverse primers for TCR Jbeta segments was used. In its TCRdb copy, this immuneACCESS table keeps in-frame sequences only and misses some clones. Where compared with another copy, unresolved V genes explain less than half of these, and the others have no known cause. This sample gives 200,000 to 250,000 clones in total; approximately 81% of them show up just once. Less than 9% of the sample belongs to the ten largest clones. Material for sequencing was PBMCs. The source of these receptors is a woman in her sixties in good health and CMV-seropositive.

The chain recombines TRBV19 with TRBJ2-3, with 8 nucleotides matching TRBD1. The CDR3 covers 15 residues. V was clipped by 6 bases and J by 1 base; unmatched bases: 6. CDR1 and CDR2 from the germline V gene are LNHDA and SQIVND (reference sequence). CDR3 coding DNA: TGTGCCAGTAGGACGACAGGGGTGGGCACAGATACGCAGTATTTT. This gives the protein CASRTTGVGTDTQYF.

This chain links TRBV9 with TRBJ1-1; D is possibly TRBD1 (5 bases). This CDR3 has 12 residues. V was shortened by 6 bases and J by 11 bases, with 17 bases between the two germline ends. Germline loops: CDR1 SGDLS, CDR2 YYNGEE. CDR3 residues: CASNTAGGEAFF. The CDR3 DNA reads TGTGCCAGCAACACAGCGGGGGGGGAGGCTTTCTTT.

The rearrangement links TRBV11-2 to TRBJ2-7, with a weak D call TRBD2 (5 bases). The CDR3 runs 13 residues. Germline V gene sequence: CDR1 SGHAT, CDR2 FQNNGV. Trimming removed 1 base from V and 4 bases from J, with 8 bases in between. The CDR3 bases are TGTGCCAGCAGCTTAGGGCTAGCTTACGAGCAGTACTTC. It is translated as CASSLGLAYEQYF.

The gene calls are TRBV11-3 and TRBJ2-1, with 7 bases lining up with TRBD2. The germline gives CDR1 SGHNT, CDR2 YENEEA. This CDR3 has 16 amino acids. The trim removed 1 base at V and 4 bases at J, leaving 7 bases unmatched. In DNA form, the CDR3 reads TGTGCCAGCAGCTTAGCTAGCGGCCGCATGTACAATGAGCAGTTCTTC. Amino acids: CASSLASGRMYNEQFF.

This CDR3 reads CGTGPNTGELFF. The CDR3, as DNA: TGTGGGACAGGGCCCAACACCGGGGAGCTGTTTTTT. The J gene is TRBJ2-2, the V gene TRBV6-1, with TRBD1 matching over 8 bases. The germline CDR1 and CDR2 sequences are MNHNS and SASEGT. This CDR3 contains 12 residues.

The chain joins TRBV30 to TRBJ1-2; 8 bases match TRBD1. The CDR3 is 13 amino acids. Trimming cost V 0 bases and J 14 bases; bases outside gene matches: 11. Looked up from germline, CDR1 is GTSNPN and CDR2 is SVGIG (reference sequence). As DNA, the CDR3 is TGTGCCTGGAGTGTAGGAGGAGACAGGGGCAAAACCTTC. It yields the protein CAWSVGGDRGKTF.

The chain joins TRBV15 to TRBJ1-3; D is uncertain. Trimming pared 2 bases from V and 5 bases from J, leaving 19 bases between. The germline CDR1 and CDR2 sequences are LNHNV and YYDKDF (reference sequence). The CDR3 length is 17 residues. The CDR3 DNA reads as TGTGCCACCAGCAGAAAACCAGGTGATCCGGTGAGAAACACCATATATTTT. Protein sequence: CATSRKPGDPVRNTIYF.